Presented here are 10 T cell receptor beta chains from one specimen sequenced in a study of vaccination and CD4 T cells after COVID-19. With the Oncomine TCR Beta short-read assay, DNA from cultured CD4+ T cells was sequenced. Via MiXCR, TCRdb re-called the PCR reads, giving one row per CDR3 protein. Of under 20,000 distinct CDR3 sequences listed, 30% to 40% were seen once; the top ten hold more than 12%. This sample's treatment: approximately nine-day PBMC culture with coronavirus spike peptide pools or control peptides (ViraFEST assay). These receptors are not linked to any known antigen. The sample comprised cultured CD4+ T cells from blood. The receptors come from a human donor with COVID-19.

The gene calls are TRBV14 and TRBJ2-5; 7 nucleotides match TRBD2. This CDR3 has 16 residues. V was clipped by 5 bases and J by 1 base; unmatched bases: 10. Germline values: CDR1 SGHDN, CDR2 FVKESK. The CDR3 DNA is TGTGCCAGCAGCGCCGACGGGGGACTACCCCAAGAGACCCAGTACTTC. The encoded protein is CASSADGGLPQETQYF.

This clonotype has a handful of counts. The V gene is TRBV7-2, the J gene TRBJ1-5; no reliable D call. The germline gives CDR1 SGHTA, CDR2 FQGNSA. The CDR3 runs 13 residues. Trimming removed 5 bases from V and 9 bases from J, with 14 bases in between. In DNA, the CDR3 is TGTGCCAGCAGCCCCTCTGTTAAGGGGCCCCAGCATTTT. Protein sequence: CASSPSVKGPQHF.

This chain joins TRBV20-1 and TRBJ2-7; 11 nucleotides match TRBD2. This CDR3 has 16 amino acids. Germline trimming cut 5 bases from V and 1 base from J; bases unmatched to any gene: 10. The germline CDR1 and CDR2 sequences are DFQATT and SNEGSKA (reference sequence). For the CDR3, the DNA is TGCAGTGCTGTAGCGGGGGGGCTTGGGACGTCCTACGAGCAGTACTTC. Translated: CSAVAGGLGTSYEQYF.

This clonotype has just a few counts. The chain uses TRBV19 and TRBJ1-5, with 9 bases identical to TRBD1. J gave up 4 bases and V 3 bases, and 4 bases lay outside the gene matches. Germline V gene sequence: CDR1 LNHDA, CDR2 SQIVND (reference sequence). This CDR3 has 15 residues. As DNA, the CDR3 is TGTGCCAGTAGTATTAGGGGACAGGGTAATCAGCCCCAGCATTTT. Amino acid sequence: CASSIRGQGNQPQHF.

Note on this clonotype: At one end the junction does not follow the germline gene, possibly because of a read error. V and J are TRBV20-1 and TRBJ2-5; 7 positions agree with TRBD1. This CDR3 has 15 residues. Germline V lookup: CDR1 DFQATT, CDR2 SNEGSKA (reference sequence). The CDR3 coding sequence is TGCAGTACTAGACCTCAACAGGGGTGGGGAGAGACCCAGTACTTC. Translated, it gives CSTRPQQGWGETQYF.

There are a few counts of this clonotype. The chain uses TRBV27 and TRBJ1-6; perhaps TRBD1 as D (5 bases). This CDR3 spans 16 amino acids. Germline V gives CDR1 MNHEY, CDR2 SMNVEV (reference sequence). V lost 3 bases and J 7 bases, leaving 16 bases between the germline ends. The CDR3 DNA sequence: TGTGCCAGCAGTTTGTTCGGGGGGTTTTGGAATTCACCCCTCCACTTT. Residues: CASSLFGGFWNSPLHF.

The chain couples TRBV11-2 to TRBJ2-3, with TRBD2 matching 13 bases. Germline V gives CDR1 SGHAT, CDR2 FQNNGV. CDR3 length equals 14 residues. The junction had 11 bases not matched to a gene; V was cut back by 6 bases and J by 14 bases. The CDR3 coding sequence is TGTGCCAGCAGAGCGACTAGCGGGGGGCCCCGCGGGTATTTT. Translated: CASRATSGGPRGYF.

The chain carries TRBV5-1 and TRBJ1-6; D uncertain. Germline lookup yields CDR1 SGHRS and CDR2 YFSETQ. The CDR3 extends over 13 amino acids. The V end lost 0 bases, the J end lost 7 bases, and 5 bases lay between the germline ends. The DNA of the CDR3 is TGCGCCAGCAGCTTGGATTGGAATTCACCCCTCCACTTT. The encoded protein is CASSLDWNSPLHF.

This clonotype has just a few counts. The rearrangement joins TRBV27 to TRBJ1-4, with a weak D call TRBD1 (5 bases). The V and J ends lost 8 bases and 4 bases respectively, with 14 bases between them. The germline gives CDR1 MNHEY, CDR2 SMNVEV (reference sequence). The CDR3 runs to 14 residues. Here the CDR3 DNA reads TGTGCCAGCCGACGACCGGGACTTAATGAAAAACTGTTTTTT. Residues: CASRRPGLNEKLFF. The complete variable domain, with remaining parts taken from reference TRBV27 and TRBJ1-4, reads EAQVTQNPRYLITVTGKKLTVTCSQNMNHEYMSWYRQDPGLGLRQIYYSMNVEVTDKGDVPEGYKVSRKEKRNFPLILESPSPNQTSLYFCASRRPGLNEKLFFGSGTQLSVL.

This clonotype was seen just once. The gene calls are TRBV11-3 and TRBJ2-1; TRBD2 might be the D (5 bases). V was trimmed by 7 bases and J by 0 bases, leaving 16 bases between them. The CDR3 is 16 amino acids. Germline V lookup: CDR1 SGHNT, CDR2 YENEEA. The CDR3 loop is CASIPAAESSYNEQFF. For the CDR3, the DNA is TGTGCCAGCATACCAGCAGCGGAGAGCTCCTACAATGAGCAGTTCTTC.